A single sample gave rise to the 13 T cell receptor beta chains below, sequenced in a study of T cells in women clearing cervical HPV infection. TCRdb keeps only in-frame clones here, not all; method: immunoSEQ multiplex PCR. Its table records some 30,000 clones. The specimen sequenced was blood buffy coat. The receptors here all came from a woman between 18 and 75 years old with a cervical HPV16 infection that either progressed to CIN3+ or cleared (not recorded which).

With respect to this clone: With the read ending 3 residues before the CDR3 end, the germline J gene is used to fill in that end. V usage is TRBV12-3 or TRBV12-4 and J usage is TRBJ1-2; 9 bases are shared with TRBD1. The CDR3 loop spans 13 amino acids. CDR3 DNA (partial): TGTGCCAGCAGTGGACAGGGGAAAAAAGGC. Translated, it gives CASSGQGKKG. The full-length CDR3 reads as CASSGQGKKGYTF.

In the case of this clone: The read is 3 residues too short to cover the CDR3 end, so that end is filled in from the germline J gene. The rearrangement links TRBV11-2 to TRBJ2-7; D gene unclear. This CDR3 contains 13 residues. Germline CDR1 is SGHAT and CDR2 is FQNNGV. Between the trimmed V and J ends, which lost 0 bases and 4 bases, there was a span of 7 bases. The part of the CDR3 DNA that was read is TGTGCCAGCAGCTTAGACAGTGAGTACGAG. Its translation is CASSLDSEYE. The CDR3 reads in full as CASSLDSEYEQYF.

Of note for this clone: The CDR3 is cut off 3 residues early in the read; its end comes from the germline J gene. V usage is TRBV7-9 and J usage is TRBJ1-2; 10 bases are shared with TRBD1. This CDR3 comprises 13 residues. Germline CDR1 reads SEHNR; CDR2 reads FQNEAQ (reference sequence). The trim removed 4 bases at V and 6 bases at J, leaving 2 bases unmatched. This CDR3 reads CASSYDRGHGYTF. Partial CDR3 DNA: TGTGCCAGCAGCTACGACAGGGGGCATGGC.

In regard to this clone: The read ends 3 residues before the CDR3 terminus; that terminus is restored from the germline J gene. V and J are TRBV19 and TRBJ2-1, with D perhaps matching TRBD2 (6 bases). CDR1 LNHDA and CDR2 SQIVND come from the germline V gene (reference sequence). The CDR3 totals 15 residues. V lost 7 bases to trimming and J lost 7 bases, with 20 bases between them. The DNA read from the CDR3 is TGTGCCAGTAAACCGACAGCGGGCCGTCAGAATGAG. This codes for CASKPTAGRQNE. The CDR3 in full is CASKPTAGRQNEQFF. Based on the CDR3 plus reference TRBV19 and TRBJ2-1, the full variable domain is DGGITQSPKYLFRKEGQNVTLSCEQNLNHDAMYWYRQDPGQGLRLIYYSQIVNDFQKGDIAEGYSVSREKKESFPLTVTSAQKNPTAFYLCASKPTAGRQNEQFFGPGTRLTVL.

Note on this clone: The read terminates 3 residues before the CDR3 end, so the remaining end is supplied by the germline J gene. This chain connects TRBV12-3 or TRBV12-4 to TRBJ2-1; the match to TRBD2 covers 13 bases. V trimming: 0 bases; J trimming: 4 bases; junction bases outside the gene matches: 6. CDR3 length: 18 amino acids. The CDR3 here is CASSLAALGLAGYNEQFF. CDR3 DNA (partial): TGTGCCAGCAGTTTAGCCGCCCTGGGACTAGCGGGATACAATGAG.

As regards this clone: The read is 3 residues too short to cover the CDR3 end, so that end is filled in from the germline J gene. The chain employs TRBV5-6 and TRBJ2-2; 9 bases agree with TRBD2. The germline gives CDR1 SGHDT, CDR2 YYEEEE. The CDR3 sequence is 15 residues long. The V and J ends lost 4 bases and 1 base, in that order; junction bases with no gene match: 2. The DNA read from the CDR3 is TGTGCCAGCAGCATGACTAGCGGGAACACCGGGGAG. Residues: CASSMTSGNTGE. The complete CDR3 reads CASSMTSGNTGELFF. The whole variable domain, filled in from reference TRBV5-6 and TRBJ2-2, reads DAGVTQSPTHLIKTRGQQVTLRCSPKSGHDTVSWYQQALGQGPQFIFQYYEEEERQRGNFPDRFSGHQFPNYSSELNVNALLLGDSALYLCASSMTSGNTGELFFGEGSRLTVL.

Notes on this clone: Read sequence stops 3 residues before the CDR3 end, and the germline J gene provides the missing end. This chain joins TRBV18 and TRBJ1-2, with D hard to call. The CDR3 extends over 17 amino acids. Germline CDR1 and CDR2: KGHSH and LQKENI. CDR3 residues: CASSPPRAGGLPNDYTF. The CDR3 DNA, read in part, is TGTGCCAGCTCACCCCCGAGAGCGGGAGGTCTCCCTAACGAC.

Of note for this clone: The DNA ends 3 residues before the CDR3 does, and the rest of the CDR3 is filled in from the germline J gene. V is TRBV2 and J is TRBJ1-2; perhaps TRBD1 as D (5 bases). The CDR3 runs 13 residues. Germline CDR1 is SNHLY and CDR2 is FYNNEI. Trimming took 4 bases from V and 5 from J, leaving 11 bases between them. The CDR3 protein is CASSATGGYGYTF. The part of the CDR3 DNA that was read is TGTGCCAGCAGTGCTACCGGGGGGTATGGC.

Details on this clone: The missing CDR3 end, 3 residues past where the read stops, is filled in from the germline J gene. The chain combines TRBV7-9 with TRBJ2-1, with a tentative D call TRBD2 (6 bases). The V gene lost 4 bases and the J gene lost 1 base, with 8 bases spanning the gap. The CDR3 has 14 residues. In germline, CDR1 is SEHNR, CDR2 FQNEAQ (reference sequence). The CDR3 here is CASSSGDSYNEQFF. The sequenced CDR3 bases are TGTGCCAGCAGCTCGGGGGATTCCTACAATGAG.

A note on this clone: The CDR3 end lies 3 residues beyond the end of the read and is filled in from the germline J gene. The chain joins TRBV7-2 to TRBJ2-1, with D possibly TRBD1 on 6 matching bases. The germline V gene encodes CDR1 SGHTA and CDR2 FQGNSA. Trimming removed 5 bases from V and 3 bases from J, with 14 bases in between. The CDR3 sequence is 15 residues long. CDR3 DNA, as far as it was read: TGTGCCAGCAGCCCCGGGACAAGGGTCTACAATGAG. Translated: CASSPGTRVYNE. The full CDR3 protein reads CASSPGTRVYNEQFF.

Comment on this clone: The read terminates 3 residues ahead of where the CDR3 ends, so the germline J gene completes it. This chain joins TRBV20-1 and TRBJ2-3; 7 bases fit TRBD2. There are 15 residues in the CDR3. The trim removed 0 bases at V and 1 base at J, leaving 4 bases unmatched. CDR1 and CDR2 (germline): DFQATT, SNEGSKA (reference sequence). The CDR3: CSARDGGGGTDTQYF. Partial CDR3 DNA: TGCAGTGCTAGAGATGGGGGGGGTGGCACAGATACG.

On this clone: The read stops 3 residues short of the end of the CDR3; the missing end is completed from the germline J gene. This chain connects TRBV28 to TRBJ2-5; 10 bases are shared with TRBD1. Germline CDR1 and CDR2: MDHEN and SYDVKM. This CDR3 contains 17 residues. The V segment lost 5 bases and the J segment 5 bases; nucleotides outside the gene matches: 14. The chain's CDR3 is CASSTSDRGRARETQYF. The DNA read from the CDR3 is TGTGCCAGCAGTACCTCCGACAGGGGGCGGGCGAGGGAGACC. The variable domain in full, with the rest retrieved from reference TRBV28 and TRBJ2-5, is DVKVTQSSRYLVKRTGEKVFLECVQDMDHENMFWYRQDPGLGLRLIYFSYDVKMKEKGDIPEGYSVSREKKERFSLILESASTNQTSMYLCASSTSDRGRARETQYFGPGTRLLVL.

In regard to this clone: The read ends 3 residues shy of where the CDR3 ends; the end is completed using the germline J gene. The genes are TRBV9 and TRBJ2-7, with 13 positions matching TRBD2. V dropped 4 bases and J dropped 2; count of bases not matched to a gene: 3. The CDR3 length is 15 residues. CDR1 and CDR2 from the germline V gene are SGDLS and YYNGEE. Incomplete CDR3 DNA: TGTGCCAGCAGCCCCGGGACTAGCGGGGCCTACGAG. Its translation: CASSPGTSGAYE. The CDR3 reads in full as CASSPGTSGAYEQYF.